This record concerns one T cell receptor beta chain sequence. As yet, its antigen is unknown. These data belong to a study of shared clonotypes between healthy human individuals. Study-wide findings and caveats: Large depth notwithstanding, sorted-subset sequencing proved incomplete by rarefaction.

CD45RO-negative, CCR7-positively selected cells formed the naive CD8 fraction, excluding terminally differentiated effector memory CD45RA+ cells. Every donor was a Caucasian adult from Nashville, Tennessee. Clones were sequenced by immunoSEQ multiplex PCR, and TCRdb holds only the in-frame ones, with some missing. The table records around 620,000 clones, 85% to 95% of them present only once. The germline CDR1 and CDR2 sequences are MDHEN and SYDVKM. Trimming at V came to 2 bases and at J to 1 base, leaving 17 bases not matched to a gene. This CDR3 has 19 residues. J is TRBJ2-7 and V is TRBV28; 7 bases agree with TRBD1. Material for sequencing was naive CD8+ T cells sorted from blood. The source of this sequence is a woman in her thirties in good health. CDR3 residues: CASSLAGPVRQGTSYEQYF. The CDR3 DNA follows: TGTGCCAGCAGTTTAGCTGGCCCGGTGCGACAGGGAACTTCCTACGAGCAGTACTTC.